One and the same sample provided the 24 T cell receptor beta chains below, sequenced in a study of T-cell reconstitution after alpha-beta-depleted transplantation in children. Unique molecular identifiers tagged the TCRbeta library. Each CDR3 protein is one row after TCRdb ran MiXCR on the PCR reads. The sample lists 670,000 or so distinct CDR3 sequences, around 14% occurring once. The sample was PBMCs, taken before TCRalphabeta/CD19-depleted stem cell transplant. Every receptor here comes from a girl aged 2 to 9 with congenital amegakaryocytic thrombocytopenia, due to receive a stem cell transplant.

This clonotype has ten or more counts. The chain is built from TRBV29-1 and TRBJ2-1; no clear D gene. The length of the CDR3 is 10 residues. Germline loops: CDR1 SQVTM, CDR2 ANQGSEA. V shed 7 bases and J shed 8 bases, with 9 bases lying between them. In DNA form, the CDR3 reads TGCAGCGCCCTACGCGATGAGCAGTTCTTC. Its protein is CSALRDEQFF.

This clonotype was seen only a few times. The chain has TRBV27 and TRBJ1-6, with TRBD1 matching over 7 bases. The CDR3 covers 15 residues. Germline V gives CDR1 MNHEY, CDR2 SMNVEV (reference sequence). V was clipped by 6 bases and J by 10 bases; unmatched bases: 12. The CDR3 loop reads CASSYLGQFESPLHF. In nucleotides, the CDR3 is TGTGCCAGCAGCTACTTGGGACAGTTCGAATCACCCCTCCACTTT.

For this clonotype: A much larger clonotype is one base distant, so this may be a read error. The chain combines TRBV30 with TRBJ1-1, with no clear D. The CDR3 totals 13 residues. The germline CDR1 and CDR2 sequences are GTSNPN and SVGIG (reference sequence). CDR3 in amino acids: CAWSVLRFVEDFF. CDR3 DNA sequence: TGTGCCTGGAGTGTGTTGAGGTTCGTGGAAGATTTCTTT.

This clonotype showed up many times. The chain employs TRBV5-1 and TRBJ2-1; D not certain. CDR3 length: 15 amino acids. In germline, CDR1 is SGHRS, CDR2 YFSETQ. V gave up 1 base and J gave up 3 bases, with 11 bases separating them. Here the CDR3 DNA reads TGCGCCAGCAGCTTGAACGTCATTATCTACAATGAGCAGTTCTTC. This encodes CASSLNVIIYNEQFF.

This clonotype was recorded at least ten times. The chain recombines TRBV7-9 with TRBJ2-2; TRBD2 is a possible D gene (6 bases). V lost 5 bases, J lost 6 bases, and 10 bases lay in between. The CDR3 sequence is 13 residues long. Germline V lookup: CDR1 SEHNR, CDR2 FQNEAQ (reference sequence). CDR3 sequence: CASSGASAGELFF. For the CDR3, the DNA is TGTGCCAGCAGCGGAGCTAGCGCCGGGGAGCTGTTTTTT.

A remark on this clonotype: With a much larger clone just one base away, this may be a read error. The CDR3 coding sequence is TGCAGCGTTGCGCCAGTTACGCAGTATTTT. Translation: CSVAPVTQYF. This rearrangement joins TRBV29-1 to TRBJ2-3; D ambiguous. V was clipped by 4 bases and J by 8 bases, with 7 bases between them. The CDR3 length is 10 residues. In germline, CDR1 is SQVTM, CDR2 ANQGSEA.

This clonotype was counted between two and nine times. The genes are TRBV20-1 and TRBJ2-1; 9 positions agree with TRBD2. The length of the CDR3 is 14 residues. V dropped 5 bases and J dropped 8; count of bases not matched to a gene: 10. CDR1 and CDR2 from the germline V gene are DFQATT and SNEGSKA (reference sequence). CDR3 region: CSAALSGRGHEQFF. CDR3 nucleotides: TGCAGTGCTGCCCTTAGCGGGAGAGGACATGAGCAGTTCTTC.

Worth noting for this clonotype: This may come from a read error, since a much larger clone is one base off. The CDR3, as DNA: TGCAGCGTTGAAGTCGCAGGGGCCAAGAGAGCTTTCTTT. It encodes CSVEVAGAKRAFF. The chain recombines TRBV29-1 with TRBJ1-1, with a weak D call TRBD1 (6 bases). Germline lookup yields CDR1 SQVTM and CDR2 ANQGSEA. V was clipped by 1 base and J by 10 bases, with 16 bases between them. CDR3 length equals 13 residues.

The V gene is TRBV20-1, the J gene TRBJ2-6; D is uncertain. The germline CDR1 and CDR2 sequences are DFQATT and SNEGSKA (reference sequence). The germline V and J ends were trimmed by 6 bases and 2 bases, with 8 bases remaining between them. This CDR3 contains 13 residues. The CDR3 bases are TGCAGTGCCTGGGAAGCTGGGGCCAACGTCCTGACTTTC. Amino acid sequence: CSAWEAGANVLTF.

This clonotype has a count of ten or more. The chain links TRBV10-3 to TRBJ2-1; TRBD2 aligns across 11 bases. The CDR3 loop spans 15 amino acids. Germline assignment: CDR1 ENHRY and CDR2 SYGVKD. With V trimmed by 10 bases and J by 9 bases, 14 bases remained unmatched. The CDR3 loop reads CATVAGGPYRSEQFF. CDR3 in DNA: TGTGCCACCGTAGCGGGAGGGCCTTATCGTAGTGAGCAGTTCTTC.

About this clonotype: The junction departs from the called germline gene at one end, perhaps through a read error. The chain employs TRBV20-1 and TRBJ2-5, with D possibly matching TRBD2 (6 bases). The CDR3 sequence is 10 residues long. Germline lookup yields CDR1 DFQATT and CDR2 SNEGSKA (reference sequence). CDR3 in DNA: TGCAGTGCCCGCCGGGAGACCCAGTCCTTC. This gives the protein CSARRETQSF.

This clonotype has more than one count but fewer than ten. The gene calls are TRBV7-2 and TRBJ1-1; D unclear. In germline, CDR1 is SGHTA, CDR2 FQGNSA. This CDR3 is built from 15 residues. Trimming cost V 2 bases and J 1 base, with 11 bases left between them. The CDR3 protein is CASSLSPGSNTEAFF. CDR3 in DNA: TGTGCCAGCAGCTTATCTCCAGGATCGAACACTGAAGCTTTCTTT.

This clonotype was counted many times. This chain connects TRBV5-6 to TRBJ1-5; 8 nucleotides align to TRBD1. The J segment lost 4 bases and the V segment lost 1 base, leaving 10 bases of the junction unmatched. The V gene's germline CDR1 is SGHDT and CDR2 YYEEEE. CDR3 length: 17 residues. This chain's CDR3 is CASSLFGQGAWNQPQHF. The CDR3 bases are TGTGCCAGCAGCTTGTTTGGGCAGGGGGCTTGGAATCAGCCCCAGCATTTT. Full variable domain (rest looked up from reference TRBV5-6 and TRBJ1-5): DAGVTQSPTHLIKTRGQQVTLRCSPKSGHDTVSWYQQALGQGPQFIFQYYEEEERQRGNFPDRFSGHQFPNYSSELNVNALLLGDSALYLCASSLFGQGAWNQPQHFGDGTRLSIL.

In this sample, this clonotype turned up a few times. This chain links TRBV7-9 with TRBJ2-4, with D possibly matching TRBD1 (5 bases). The V gene's germline CDR1 is SEHNR and CDR2 FQNEAQ (reference sequence). The CDR3 spans 16 residues. The ends were cut back, 5 bases at V and 0 bases at J, with 14 bases in the middle. The CDR3 nucleotides are TGTGCCAGCAGCCCCCTGGCAGGGCTAGCCAAAAACATTCAGTACTTC. Translation: CASSPLAGLAKNIQYF.

This clonotype showed up many times. The rearrangement uses TRBV20-1 and TRBJ2-3; perhaps TRBD1 as D (6 bases). Trimming removed 1 base from V and 1 base from J, with 9 bases in between. CDR1 and CDR2 (germline): DFQATT, SNEGSKA (reference sequence). CDR3 length: 14 amino acids. The CDR3 reads CSARGTAGTDTQYF. The CDR3 nucleotides are TGCAGTGCTAGAGGGACAGCGGGCACAGATACGCAGTATTTT.

This clonotype has ten or more counts. The V and J genes are TRBV7-9 and TRBJ2-1; 7 bases map to TRBD1. Germline values: CDR1 SEHNR, CDR2 FQNEAQ (reference sequence). This CDR3 has 15 residues. V trimming: 1 base; J trimming: 3 bases; junction bases outside the gene matches: 3. CDR3 region: CASSLGGTVYNEQFF. The CDR3 region has the DNA TGTGCCAGCAGCTTAGGAGGGACAGTCTACAATGAGCAGTTCTTC.

This clonotype appeared a few times. This chain joins TRBV12-3 or TRBV12-4 and TRBJ1-5; perhaps TRBD1 as D (5 bases). The CDR3 contains 15 residues. V was pared by 3 bases and J by 5 bases, with 14 bases between. As DNA, the CDR3 is TGTGCCAGCAGTTTTGACATGCTGGGGCATCAGCCCCAGCATTTT. Protein: CASSFDMLGHQPQHF.

In this sample, this clonotype turned up once. The V call is TRBV25-1, the J call TRBJ2-5, with D possibly called TRBD1 or TRBD2 (5 bases each). The germline V and J ends were trimmed by 3 bases and 4 bases, with 18 bases remaining between them. This CDR3 spans 16 amino acids. CDR1 is MGHDK and CDR2 is SYGVNS in the germline V gene. The CDR3 nucleotides are TGTGCCAGCAGTGACCCGATCACTAGGGGAGCAGAGACCCAGTACTTC. Encoded protein: CASSDPITRGAETQYF.

V and J are TRBV20-1 and TRBJ2-4; a possible D gene is TRBD2 (5 bases). There are 14 residues in the CDR3. The germline CDR1 and CDR2 sequences are DFQATT and SNEGSKA (reference sequence). V lost 2 bases to trimming and J lost 1 base, with 9 bases between them. The DNA of the CDR3 is TGCAGTGCTAGACTGGGCGGGGCCAAAAACATTCAGTACTTC. Protein product: CSARLGGAKNIQYF.

This clonotype was seen ten or more times. The chain carries TRBV29-1 and TRBJ1-1; a weak D match, TRBD1 (5 bases). The germline V and J ends were trimmed by 1 base and 1 base, with 10 bases remaining between them. The CDR3 is made up of 14 amino acids. The germline V gene has CDR1 SQVTM and CDR2 ANQGSEA. The CDR3: CSVEGRVGNTEAFF. Written as DNA, the CDR3 is TGCAGCGTTGAAGGCAGGGTAGGGAACACTGAAGCTTTCTTT.

This clonotype was detected ten times or more. The gene calls are TRBV5-1 and TRBJ2-1; D is ambiguous. The germline gives CDR1 SGHRS, CDR2 YFSETQ. CDR3 size: 11 residues. Trimming took off 4 bases at V and 10 bases at J, with 9 bases between the two ends. The CDR3 loop is CASSLQTEQFF. The CDR3 DNA is TGCGCCAGCAGCCTCCAGACAGAGCAGTTCTTC.

The sample holds many counts of this clonotype. CDR3 loop: CASSFSGEETQYF. The CDR3 coding sequence is TGCGCCAGCAGCTTCTCGGGAGAGGAGACCCAGTACTTC. The chain couples TRBV5-1 to TRBJ2-5, with a tentative D call TRBD2 (6 bases). Per the germline V gene, CDR1 is SGHRS and CDR2 is YFSETQ. There are 13 residues in the CDR3. V lost 2 bases and J 5 bases, leaving 10 bases between the germline ends.

This clonotype was recorded many times. V usage is TRBV20-1 and J usage is TRBJ1-2; D possibly corresponds to TRBD1 (6 bases). Germline V gene lookup returns CDR1 DFQATT and CDR2 SNEGSKA (reference sequence). Between the trimmed V and J ends, which lost 6 bases and 5 bases, there was a span of 19 bases. This CDR3 is 14 amino acids long. The CDR3 DNA reads TGCAGTGCCCGAGGGGGACGGACGGTTTATGGCTACACCTTC. This codes for CSARGGRTVYGYTF.

The chain couples TRBV6-1 to TRBJ1-2; perhaps TRBD1 as D (5 bases). CDR1 and CDR2 (germline): MNHNS, SASEGT. The germline V and J ends were trimmed by 6 bases and 4 bases, with 15 bases remaining between them. The CDR3 spans 14 residues. The CDR3 is CASSPEGRVYGYTF. In DNA, the CDR3 is TGTGCCAGCAGCCCCGAGGGACGGGTCTATGGCTACACCTTC.